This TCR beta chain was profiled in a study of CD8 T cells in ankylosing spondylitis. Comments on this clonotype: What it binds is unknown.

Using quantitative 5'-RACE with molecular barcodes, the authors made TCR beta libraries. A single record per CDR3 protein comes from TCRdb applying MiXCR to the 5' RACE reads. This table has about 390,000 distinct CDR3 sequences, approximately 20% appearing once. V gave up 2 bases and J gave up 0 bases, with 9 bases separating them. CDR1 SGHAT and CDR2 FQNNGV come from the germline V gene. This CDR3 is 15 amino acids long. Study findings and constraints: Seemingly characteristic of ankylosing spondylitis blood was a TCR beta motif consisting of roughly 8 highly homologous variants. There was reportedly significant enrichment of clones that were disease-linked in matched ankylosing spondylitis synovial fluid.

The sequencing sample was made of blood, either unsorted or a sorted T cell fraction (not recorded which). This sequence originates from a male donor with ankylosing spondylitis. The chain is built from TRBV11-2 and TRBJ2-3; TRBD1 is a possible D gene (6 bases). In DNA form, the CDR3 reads TGTGCCAGCAGCTTACTCAGGGGAAGCACAGATACGCAGTATTTT. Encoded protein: CASSLLRGSTDTQYF. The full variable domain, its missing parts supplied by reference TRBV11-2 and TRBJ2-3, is EAGVAQSPRYKIIEKRQSVAFWCNPISGHATLYWYQQILGQGPKLLIQFQNNGVVDDSQLPKDRFSAERLKGVDSTLKIQPAKLEDSAVYLCASSLLRGSTDTQYFGPGTRLTVL.